The 28 T cell receptor beta chains below come from one sample, sequenced in a study of CXCR3-negative and CXCR3-positive naive CD8 T cells. UMI-tagged TRB cDNA libraries were built via 5' RACE. After re-calling the 5' RACE reads, TCRdb lists one entry per CDR3 protein, DNA absent. The sample's table shows about 130,000 distinct CDR3 sequences. Input material: naive CXCR3- CD8+ T cells from blood. Subset indicated: CD45RO-CCR7+CD27+CD95- naive CD8+ T cells lacking CXCR3 (TNR3-). Receptors originate from a human donor in good health. Some clones in this sample may be carry-over from other donors' samples.

This CDR3 reads CASSIRGGHEQYF. The chain joins TRBV7-2 to TRBJ2-7; the TCRdb call, TRBD2, lacks DNA for checking. CDR3 length: 13 amino acids. Germline V CDR1 and CDR2: SGHTA, FQGNSA.

CDR3 region: CASSQDSSTYNEQFF. V and J are TRBV3-1 and TRBJ2-1. The CDR3 has 15 amino acids. Germline assignment: CDR1 LGHDT and CDR2 YNNKEL (reference sequence).

The CDR3 is CAVRDPASSYNEQFF. The genes are TRBV7-9 and TRBJ2-1; TCRdb's D call, TRBD2, is unchecked because there is no DNA. The CDR3 sequence is 15 residues long. The germline gives CDR1 SEHNR, CDR2 FQNEAQ (reference sequence).

The chain links TRBV24-1 to TRBJ2-1; lacking DNA, the TRBD2 call made by TCRdb goes unchecked. This CDR3 contains 13 residues. Per the germline V gene, CDR1 is KGHDR and CDR2 is SFDVKD. The chain's CDR3 is CATSPPIVNEQFF.

The chain links TRBV29-1 to TRBJ2-3; TCRdb proposes TRBD2, but this gene call is untestable without DNA. This CDR3 spans 14 amino acids. Germline CDR1 reads SQVTM; CDR2 reads ANQGSEA. The CDR3 loop reads CSVEVLGATDTQYF.

The CDR3 is CASSQLSVTGKPQHF. The chain recombines TRBV4-1 with TRBJ1-5. Looked up from germline, CDR1 is MGHRA and CDR2 is YSYEKL. This CDR3 contains 15 residues.

The V and J genes are TRBV5-6 and TRBJ2-1; TCRdb reports TRBD2, a call that lacks DNA to check it against. CDR3 length equals 14 residues. Germline lookup yields CDR1 SGHDT and CDR2 YYEEEE. The CDR3 sequence: CASRTSGSYNEQFF.

The gene calls are TRBV4-2 and TRBJ2-3. Germline CDR1 reads LGHNA; CDR2 reads YNFKEQ. The CDR3 covers 15 residues. CDR3 loop: CASTYSTTSTDTQYF.

The J gene is TRBJ2-7, the V gene TRBV28; TCRdb's D call, TRBD2, is unchecked because there is no DNA. This CDR3 has 16 amino acids. CDR1 is MDHEN and CDR2 is SYDVKM in the germline V gene. The CDR3 sequence: CASSLPSHTNSYEQYF.

The rearrangement uses TRBV25-1 and TRBJ2-2; TCRdb's D call of TRBD2 is untestable without DNA. This CDR3 is built from 16 residues. Germline CDR1 MGHDK, CDR2 SYGVNS. CDR3 residues: CASSDWLAENTGELFF.

The gene calls are TRBV28 and TRBJ2-3; the TCRdb call, TRBD2, lacks DNA for checking. Germline V gives CDR1 MDHEN, CDR2 SYDVKM. The CDR3 sequence is 15 residues long. The CDR3 spells CASSFRRRGTDTQYF.

This chain links TRBV4-3 with TRBJ2-3. CDR1 LGHNA and CDR2 YSLEER come from the germline V gene. This CDR3 is built from 15 residues. The CDR3 loop is CASSQDRLATDTQYF.

This rearrangement joins TRBV5-4 to TRBJ2-3; TCRdb's D gene call, TRBD2, goes unchecked for lack of DNA. Germline CDR1 reads SGHNT; CDR2 reads YYREEE (reference sequence). The CDR3 loop spans 15 amino acids. CDR3 region: CASSFLGGATDTQYF.

The rearrangement joins TRBV28 to TRBJ2-7. This CDR3 has 17 amino acids. Germline CDR1 reads MDHEN; CDR2 reads SYDVKM. This chain's CDR3 is CASSLYLVRSNGYEQYF.

This chain uses TRBV11-3 with TRBJ2-2; checking the TCRdb D call of TRBD1 is not possible without DNA. The CDR3 is 14 amino acids. CDR1 and CDR2 (germline): SGHNT, YENEEA. CDR3 amino acids: CASSPGRNTGELFF. Based on the CDR3 plus reference TRBV11-3 and TRBJ2-2, the full variable domain is EAGVVQSPRYKIIEKKQPVAFWCNPISGHNTLYWYLQNLGQGPELLIRYENEEAVDDSQLPKDRFSAERLKGVDSTLKIQPAELGDSAVYLCASSPGRNTGELFFGEGSRLTVL.

The chain joins TRBV7-9 to TRBJ2-1; TCRdb's D call, TRBD2, is unchecked because there is no DNA. Germline V CDR1 and CDR2: SEHNR, FQNEAQ (reference sequence). The CDR3 has 16 amino acids. This CDR3 reads CASSLPPSGGHNEQFF.

CDR3 protein: CASRSSGAWNYEQYF. The gene calls are TRBV7-2 and TRBJ2-7; checking the TCRdb D call of TRBD2 is not possible without DNA. The germline gives CDR1 SGHTA, CDR2 FQGNSA. The CDR3 consists of 15 residues.

The chain recombines TRBV19 with TRBJ2-7. Germline lookup yields CDR1 LNHDA and CDR2 SQIVND (reference sequence). CDR3 length: 14 amino acids. The CDR3 is CASSIYSDSYEQYF.

The V call is TRBV6-5, the J call TRBJ2-5; TCRdb indicates TRBD1, and absent DNA this call remains unverified. The CDR3 totals 17 residues. CDR1 is MNHEY, CDR2 SVGAGI, per germline. The CDR3 here is CASSLLPDREDMETQYF.

The J gene is TRBJ1-1, the V gene TRBV5-6. This CDR3 contains 13 residues. Germline-derived CDR1 and CDR2 are SGHDT and YYEEEE. The CDR3 here is CASSWASNTEAFF.

The J gene is TRBJ2-7, the V gene TRBV28; the TRBD1 assignment by TCRdb is unverifiable without DNA. The CDR3 has 18 residues. The germline gives CDR1 MDHEN, CDR2 SYDVKM. The CDR3 is CASRSPGQATDLTYEQYF.

CDR3 amino acids: CASSFAGGETQYF. J is TRBJ2-5 and V is TRBV28; the TCRdb D gene call, TRBD1, has no DNA to confirm it. Germline values: CDR1 MDHEN, CDR2 SYDVKM. The CDR3 totals 13 residues. Supplemented by reference TRBV28 and TRBJ2-5, the full variable domain reads DVKVTQSSRYLVKRTGEKVFLECVQDMDHENMFWYRQDPGLGLRLIYFSYDVKMKEKGDIPEGYSVSREKKERFSLILESASTNQTSMYLCASSFAGGETQYFGPGTRLLVL.

The V call is TRBV20-1, the J call TRBJ1-1; as DNA is missing, the TRBD1 call by TCRdb cannot be tested. Germline CDR1 DFQATT, CDR2 SNEGSKA (reference sequence). This CDR3 spans 19 amino acids. This CDR3 reads CSASPQRVFPTDMNTEAFF.

This chain links TRBV7-9 with TRBJ1-1; no DNA is available, so the TRBD1 call from TCRdb remains unchecked. This CDR3 region has 12 residues. Germline V lookup: CDR1 SEHNR, CDR2 FQNEAQ (reference sequence). Here the CDR3 reads CASGGENTEAFF.

This chain links TRBV5-1 with TRBJ2-5; as DNA is missing, the TRBD2 call by TCRdb cannot be tested. The CDR3 covers 15 residues. Per the germline V gene, CDR1 is SGHRS and CDR2 is YFSETQ. Here the CDR3 reads CASSLEEGPQETQYF.

V usage is TRBV11-2 and J usage is TRBJ2-3; TCRdb's D call of TRBD2 is untestable without DNA. The CDR3 covers 16 residues. The V gene's germline CDR1 is SGHAT and CDR2 FQNNGV. The CDR3: CASSLLARGGTDTQYF.

CDR3 residues: CASSLAYPAGNEKLFF. The chain uses TRBV7-9 and TRBJ1-4. CDR3 length: 16 amino acids. Germline CDR1 reads SEHNR; CDR2 reads FQNEAQ (reference sequence).

The rearrangement uses TRBV7-9 and TRBJ1-2. Germline V gene data show CDR1 as SEHNR and CDR2 as FQNEAQ (reference sequence). The CDR3 consists of 13 residues. The CDR3 protein is CASSLQGRYGYTF.